The T cell receptor beta chain described here comes from a study of CD8+ T cells in alopecia areata. Study at large: Patients received oral tofacitinib, 5 to 10 mg twice daily, for moderate-to-severe alopecia areata. General observations from the study: Amid tofacitinib therapy, many expanded lesional clones stayed present in scalp and blood.

As the sequencing template, cDNA was produced by extracting RNA and reverse transcribing it. The protocol was immunoSEQ multiplex PCR, while the TCRdb copy is restricted to in-frame clones and leaves out a portion. The sample lists about 7,400 clones; around 60% were seen once. With regard to this clone: Its antigen is not known.

Described treatment: oral pan-JAK inhibitor, 5-10 mg twice daily. Alopecia areata patients provided lesional scalp punch biopsies and peripheral blood. Sequenced here: skin, sampled at week 4, from a patient treated with tofacitinib. This receptor was obtained from a human donor with alopecia areata.

The CDR3 protein is CASSFGGGAQETQYF. CDR3 DNA: TGTGCCAGCAGCTTTGGCGGGGGGGCCCAAGAGACCCAGTACTTC. The chain has TRBV7-2 and TRBJ2-5; 9 bases are shared with TRBD2. Germline loops: CDR1 SGHTA, CDR2 FQGNSA. This CDR3 has 15 amino acids. The V gene end was trimmed by 3 bases and the J gene end by 1 base; junction bases not matched to a gene: 3. The complete variable domain, with remaining parts taken from reference TRBV7-2 and TRBJ2-5, reads GAGVSQSPSNKVTEKGKDVELRCDPISGHTALYWYRQSLGQGLEFLIYFQGNSAPDKSGLPSDRFSAERTGGSVSTLTIQRTQQEDSAVYLCASSFGGGAQETQYFGPGTRLLVL.